A selection of T cell receptor beta chains follows, all from one sample in a study of T cell responses to AZD1222 COVID-19 vaccine. Method: immunoSEQ multiplex PCR; TCRdb's copy keeps in-frame clones and lacks some. The sample holds about 110,000 clones, over 90% seen once. The sample consisted of peripheral blood, taken 28 days after the second AZD1222 dose. Receptor source: an adult who received the AZD1222 COVID-19 vaccine. The CDR3 runs from the conserved cysteine through the conserved F or W. The D gene is left open where the match is weak. Rows give clone size only sometimes, using once, few, many, or a class for an expanded clone.

. TRBJ2-3 . 15 TRBV30 CAWSQGEANTDTQYF TGTGCCTGGAGTCAGGGGGAGGCAAATACAGATACGCAGTATTTT
. TRBJ2-3 . 15 TRBV19 CASSISGLNTDTQYF TGTGCCAGTAGTATATCAGGGCTGAACACAGATACGCAGTATTTT
. TRBJ2-7 . 15 TRBV6-5 CASSFDRDISYEQYF TGTGCCAGCAGTTTCGACCGGGACATCTCCTACGAGCAGTACTTC
. TRBJ2-1 TRBD2 16 TRBV5-4 CASSDRTSGALSGQFF TGTGCCAGCAGCGACCGCACTAGCGGGGCTCTAAGTGGGCAGTTCTTC
. TRBJ1-6 . 15 TRBV14 CASSQEMDGLSPLHF TGTGCCAGCAGCCAAGAGATGGACGGACTTTCACCCCTCCACTTT
. TRBJ1-4 TRBD1 15 TRBV18 CASSPSGTGVEKLFF TGTGCCAGCTCACCTTCCGGGACAGGGGTTGAAAAACTGTTTTTT
. TRBJ1-5 . 14 TRBV19 CASSIRVSNQPQHF TGTGCCAGTAGTATTAGAGTTAGCAATCAGCCCCAGCATTTT
. TRBJ1-4 . 13 TRBV12-3/TRBV12-4 CASSLRVNEKLFF TGTGCCAGCAGTTTACGGGTTAATGAAAAACTGTTTTTT
. TRBJ1-6 . 15 TRBV24-1 CATSVGGIEDSPLHF TGTGCCACCAGTGTCGGGGGAATCGAGGATTCACCCCTCCACTTT
. TRBJ1-6 . 15 TRBV27 CASSPKGTEFLALHF TGTGCCAGCAGCCCTAAAGGGACCGAGTTTCTAGCCCTCCACTTT
. TRBJ1-2 TRBD1 16 TRBV27 CASSPGTAPPGYGYTF TGTGCCAGCAGTCCCGGGACAGCTCCCCCTGGATATGGCTACACCTTC
. TRBJ2-7 . 14 TRBV6-1 CASSEAVASYEQYF TGTGCCAGCAGTGAAGCGGTCGCCTCCTACGAGCAGTACTTC
. TRBJ2-5 . 15 TRBV5-4 CASSLGAAGQETQYF TGTGCCAGCAGCTTGGGCGCGGCAGGGCAGGAGACCCAGTACTTC
. TRBJ2-2 . 16 TRBV2 CASSERLGNLPGELFF TGTGCCAGCAGTGAAAGATTGGGTAATCTGCCCGGGGAGCTGTTTTTT
. TRBJ1-1 . 14 TRBV27 CASSFGADVGEAFF TGTGCCAGCAGTTTTGGCGCCGATGTAGGTGAAGCTTTCTTT
. TRBJ2-1 TRBD2 14 TRBV6-1 CASSELAGYNEQFF TGTGCCAGCAGTGAATTAGCGGGGTACAATGAGCAGTTCTTC
. TRBJ1-2 . 16 TRBV3-1/TRBV3-2 CASSQASSAPNYGYTF TGTGCCAGCAGCCAAGCTTCGTCAGCTCCTAACTATGGCTACACCTTC
. TRBJ1-1 . 13 TRBV19 CASSTDMNTEAFF TGTGCCAGTTCCACAGATATGAACACTGAAGCTTTCTTT
. TRBJ2-2 . 14 TRBV18 CASSTRRDTGELFF TGTGCCAGCTCAACTCGGAGAGACACCGGGGAGCTGTTTTTT
. TRBJ1-6 . 16 TRBV6-6 CASSYRAQQNNSPLHF TGTGCCAGCAGTTACCGAGCGCAGCAGAATAATTCACCCCTCCACTTT
. TRBJ2-1 TRBD2 16 TRBV10-1 CASTSGGPSSYNEQFF TGCGCCAGCACTAGCGGGGGGCCGAGCTCCTACAATGAGCAGTTCTTC
. TRBJ1-1 TRBD1 12 TRBV7-8 CASSLRGRQAFF TGTGCCAGCAGCCTCAGGGGGAGACAAGCTTTCTTT
. TRBJ1-4 . 14 TRBV6-5 CASSPLRGDEKLFF TGTGCCAGCAGCCCCCTCCGGGGAGATGAAAAACTGTTTTTT
. TRBJ1-6 . 16 TRBV6-6 CASSYSSRGHHSPLHF TGTGCCAGCAGTTACTCGAGCAGGGGACACCATTCACCCCTCCACTTT
. TRBJ2-4 TRBD2 14 TRBV6-5 CASSRPGGGNIQYF TGTGCCAGCAGTCGTCCGGGAGGGGGGAACATTCAGTACTTC
. TRBJ2-3 TRBD2 16 TRBV3-1/TRBV3-2 CASSQTSGGFIDTQYF TGTGCCAGCAGCCAAACCAGCGGGGGTTTCATAGATACGCAGTATTTT
. TRBJ1-4 . 12 TRBV28 CASSPLLEKLFF TGTGCCAGCAGCCCTCTACTAGAAAAACTGTTTTTT
. TRBJ1-2 . 14 TRBV29-1 CSVEDQGTNYGYTF TGCAGCGTTGAAGATCAGGGGACTAACTATGGCTACACCTTC
once TRBJ2-6 . 19 TRBV3-1/TRBV3-2 CASSRKVRQRQHGANVLTF TGTGCCAGCAGCCGGAAGGTCAGGCAGAGGCAACATGGGGCCAACGTCCTGACTTTC
. TRBJ1-1 . 13 TRBV12-3/TRBV12-4 CASSLGGNTEAFF TGTGCCAGCAGTTTGGGTGGAAACACTGAAGCTTTCTTT
. TRBJ1-1 . 16 TRBV9 CASSPDLGSWNTEAFF TGTGCCAGCAGCCCCGATCTAGGTAGTTGGAACACTGAAGCTTTCTTT
. TRBJ2-7 . 11 TRBV10-3 CAISFKDQQYF TGTGCCATCAGTTTCAAGGACCAGCAGTACTTC
. TRBJ1-2 . 11 TRBV29-1 CSVRQGYGYTF TGCAGCGTTCGTCAGGGCTATGGCTACACCTTC
. TRBJ1-3 . 15 TRBV7-2 CASSLVSDSGNTIYF TGTGCCAGCAGCTTAGTATCCGACTCTGGAAACACCATATATTTT
. TRBJ2-1 . 15 TRBV3-1/TRBV3-2 CASSQDTSSMDEQFF TGTGCCAGCAGCCAAGACACTAGCTCAATGGATGAGCAGTTCTTC
. TRBJ1-2 . 14 TRBV5-5 CASSLTDGNYGYTF TGTGCCAGCAGCTTGACGGACGGGAATTATGGCTACACCTTC
. TRBJ1-2 . 13 TRBV6-1 CASRGGGLKGYTF TGTGCCAGCCGGGGAGGGGGGCTGAAGGGCTACACCTTC
. TRBJ2-7 TRBD2 16 TRBV6-5 CASSYSRQRGSYEQYF TGTGCCAGCAGTTACTCGAGACAGCGGGGCTCCTACGAGCAGTACTTC
. TRBJ1-2 . 15 TRBV6-5 CASSYSTGPATGYTF TGTGCCAGCAGTTACTCGACAGGCCCGGCAACGGGCTACACCTTC
. TRBJ1-2 . 14 TRBV7-2 CASSLVAGLEGYTF TGTGCCAGCAGCTTAGTAGCGGGGCTGGAAGGCTACACCTTC
. TRBJ1-2 TRBD1 14 TRBV11-2 CASSLDRTGAGYTF TGTGCCAGCAGCTTAGACAGGACAGGGGCCGGCTACACCTTC
. TRBJ2-7 TRBD1 18 TRBV18 CASSPRQGALFPSYEQYF TGTGCCAGCTCACCGAGGCAGGGGGCCCTGTTTCCCTCCTACGAGCAGTACTTC
few TRBJ1-2 TRBD1 13 TRBV5-6 CASSPGQGYGYTF TGTGCCAGCAGCCCCGGACAGGGGTATGGCTACACCTTC
. TRBJ1-1 TRBD1 14 TRBV10-1 CASRENRGSGEAFF TGCGCCAGCAGGGAGAACAGGGGGTCGGGTGAAGCTTTCTTT
. TRBJ1-1 . 15 TRBV7-9 CASSTPLDQNTEAFF TGTGCCAGCAGCACCCCCCTAGACCAGAACACTGAAGCTTTCTTT
. TRBJ2-5 . 11 TRBV5-5 CASSLVETQYF TGTGCCAGCAGCTTGGTAGAGACCCAGTACTTC
. TRBJ2-7 TRBD2 15 TRBV19 CASSMVAGVSYEQYF TGTGCCAGTAGTATGGTAGCGGGGGTCTCCTACGAGCAGTACTTC
. TRBJ1-6 . 14 TRBV19 CASSSGTGNSPLHF TGTGCCAGTAGTTCGGGAACCGGGAATTCACCCCTCCACTTT
. TRBJ2-5 TRBD1 20 TRBV18 CASSPVRRESAVGTGQTQYF TGTGCCAGCTCACCCGTCAGAAGGGAATCGGCAGTGGGGACAGGGCAGACCCAGTACTTC
once TRBJ2-6 TRBD2 16 TRBV5-1 CASKLALGAGANVLTF TGCGCCAGCAAACTAGCGCTAGGGGCTGGGGCCAACGTCCTGACTTTC
. TRBJ2-2 TRBD2 17 TRBV7-7 CASSSDGLAGGTGELFF TGTGCCAGCAGTTCTGACGGACTAGCGGGGGGAACCGGGGAGCTGTTTTTT
. TRBJ1-5 . 14 TRBV2 CASTASPANQPQHF TGTGCCAGCACGGCTTCACCAGCCAATCAGCCCCAGCATTTT